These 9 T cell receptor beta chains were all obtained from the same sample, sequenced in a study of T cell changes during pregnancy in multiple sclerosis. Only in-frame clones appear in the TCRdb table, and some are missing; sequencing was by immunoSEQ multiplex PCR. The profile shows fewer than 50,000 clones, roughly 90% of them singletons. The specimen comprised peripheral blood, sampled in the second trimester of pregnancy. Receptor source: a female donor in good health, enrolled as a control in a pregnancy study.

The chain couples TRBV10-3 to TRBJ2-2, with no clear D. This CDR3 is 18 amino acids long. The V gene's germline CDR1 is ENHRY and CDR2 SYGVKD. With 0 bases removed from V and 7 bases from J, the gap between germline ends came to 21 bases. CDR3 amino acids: CAISESEGLGRTHGELFF. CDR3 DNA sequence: TGTGCCATCAGTGAGTCCGAAGGTCTGGGCCGAACACACGGGGAGCTGTTTTTT.

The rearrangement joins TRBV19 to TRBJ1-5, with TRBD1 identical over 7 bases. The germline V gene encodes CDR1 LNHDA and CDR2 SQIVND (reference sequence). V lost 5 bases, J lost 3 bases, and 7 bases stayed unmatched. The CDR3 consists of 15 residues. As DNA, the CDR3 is TGTGCCAGTAGTGGCCTGGACAGGAACAATCAGCCCCAGCATTTT. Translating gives CASSGLDRNNQPQHF.

The CDR3 loop is CASSLLGQPNEKLFF. In nucleotides, the CDR3 is TGTGCCAGCAGCTTACTGGGACAGCCTAATGAAAAACTGTTTTTT. The chain combines TRBV7-9 with TRBJ1-4, with 7 bases aligning to TRBD1. The length of the CDR3 is 15 residues. CDR1 is SEHNR, CDR2 FQNEAQ, per germline (reference sequence). With 2 bases clipped from V and 3 bases from J, the junction kept 3 bases outside the gene matches.

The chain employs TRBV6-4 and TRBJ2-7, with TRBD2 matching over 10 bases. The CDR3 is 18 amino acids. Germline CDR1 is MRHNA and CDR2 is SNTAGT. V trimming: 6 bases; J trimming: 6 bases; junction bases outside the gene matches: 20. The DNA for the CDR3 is TGTGCCAGCAGATGGCAGGACAGACAAGTAGCGGGAGGATGCGAGCAGTACTTC. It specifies CASRWQDRQVAGGCEQYF.

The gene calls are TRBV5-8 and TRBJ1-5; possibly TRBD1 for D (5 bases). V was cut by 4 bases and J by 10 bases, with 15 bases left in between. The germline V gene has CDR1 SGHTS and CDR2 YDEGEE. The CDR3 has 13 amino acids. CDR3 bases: TGTGCCAGCAGCCCCGGACACAATCTCCCCCAGCATTTT. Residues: CASSPGHNLPQHF.

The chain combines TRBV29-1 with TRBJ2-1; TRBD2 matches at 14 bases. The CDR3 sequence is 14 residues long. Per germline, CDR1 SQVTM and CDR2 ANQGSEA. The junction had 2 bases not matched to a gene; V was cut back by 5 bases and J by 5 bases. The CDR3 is CSVRTSGGNNEQFF. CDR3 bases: TGCAGCGTTCGGACTAGCGGGGGGAACAATGAGCAGTTCTTC.

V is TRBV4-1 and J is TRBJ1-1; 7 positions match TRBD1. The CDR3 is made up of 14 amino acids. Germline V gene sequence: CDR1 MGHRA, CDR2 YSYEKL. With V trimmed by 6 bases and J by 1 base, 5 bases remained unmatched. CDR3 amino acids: CASSTGEENTEAFF. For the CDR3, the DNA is TGCGCCAGCAGTACAGGGGAGGAGAACACTGAAGCTTTCTTT.

The CDR3 DNA is TGTGCCAGCAGTGACGGGACAGGGTCCGGACAGCCCCAGCATTTT. Protein: CASSDGTGSGQPQHF. The gene calls are TRBV25-1 and TRBJ1-5; 9 bases are a match to TRBD1. With V trimmed by 3 bases and J by 7 bases, 7 bases remained unmatched. From germline, CDR1 is MGHDK and CDR2 SYGVNS. CDR3 length: 15 residues.

CDR3 DNA sequence: TGTGCCAGCAGCTTGCCGTGGCTAGCGGGAAACTACAATGAGCAGTTCTTC. Translating gives CASSLPWLAGNYNEQFF. The V and J genes are TRBV5-8 and TRBJ2-1, with 9 bases that match TRBD2. There are 17 residues in the CDR3. J lost 3 bases, V lost 1 base, and 8 bases had no gene match. Per germline, CDR1 SGHTS and CDR2 YDEGEE.